Below, one T cell receptor (beta chain) is given with its context. Its cognate antigen is unknown. The CDR3 covers 15 residues. Germline CDR1 and CDR2: SGDLS and YYNGEE. The ends lost 4 bases at V and 2 bases at J; junction bases unmatched: 4. This entry is derived from a study of cytomegalovirus exposure and HLA in healthy donors. Study-level information: From HLA-typed donors, an early data release held tens of millions of unique TCRs.

PCR involved 60 Vbeta and 13 Jbeta primers. Profiling relied on immunoSEQ multiplex PCR, and the TCRdb table lists in-frame clones only, not all of them. The sample shows 180,000 or so clones, about 85% of them seen only once. Findings and limits, study-wide: Analysis was carried out at a later point, and it linked a missense DCLRE1C variant to TCR beta V- and J-gene trimming. In terms of immune exposure information, only CMV serostatus was available.

V and J are TRBV9 and TRBJ2-7; 12 bases are shared with TRBD2. Sequencing used PBMCs. The TCR was taken from a woman aged 45 to 65 in good health and CMV-seropositive. This CDR3 reads CASSPGLAGTYEQYF. CDR3 sequence (DNA): TGTGCCAGCAGCCCTGGACTAGCGGGAACCTACGAGCAGTACTTC.